What follows is one T cell receptor (beta chain) and its context. Trimming cost V 11 bases and J 1 base; bases outside gene matches: 10. Germline loops: CDR1 MNHNS, CDR2 SASEGT. CDR3 length: 14 residues. The record originates from a study of radiation and T cells in renal cell carcinoma. TCRdb's copy holds only in-frame clones and misses some; the assay was immunoSEQ multiplex PCR. The table lists around 30,000 clones, more than 65% of them singletons. Documented time point: blood 4 weeks post-SBRT, at nephrectomy. Regarding treatment: 15 Gy SBRT to primary tumor, nephrectomy 4 weeks later. Clear cell pathology was present in this patient's renal cell carcinoma.

The rearrangement joins TRBV6-1 to TRBJ2-7, with TRBD2 identical over 8 bases. This clonotype was obtained from a man aged 55 to 69 with renal cell carcinoma. The sample in question was blood, obtained from a patient whose treatment included radiotherapy and nephrectomy. The CDR3 DNA reads as TGTGCCCCCCAGGGGCGGGAGGCATCCTACGAGCAGTACTTC. As protein: CAPQGREASYEQYF.